These T cell receptor beta chains were read from a single sample in a study of blood T cell repertoires in COVID-19. TCRdb keeps only in-frame clones here, not all; method: immunoSEQ multiplex PCR. The table has roughly 97,000 clones, 70% to 85% seen once; the top ten hold approximately 3.6%. The material sequenced was peripheral blood. These receptors all come from an elderly woman with active or convalescent COVID-19. The CDR3 runs from the conserved cysteine through the conserved F or W. The D gene is left open where the match is weak. Only part of the rows carry a size: once, few, many, or a class if the clone is expanded.

d_gene	v_gene	abundance	j_gene	CDR3aa	CDR3nt
NA	TRBV6-1	NA	TRBJ2-5	CASSEARTGEETQYF	TGTGCCAGCAGTGAAGCCCGGACCGGGGAAGAGACCCAGTACTTC
NA	TRBV10-3	NA	TRBJ2-3	CAISERGFGESGFHTQYF	TGTGCCATCAGTGAGAGGGGTTTTGGGGAGAGCGGGTTTCATACGCAGTATTTT
NA	TRBV28	NA	TRBJ2-1	CASMKQDLYNEQFF	TGTGCCAGCATGAAACAGGACCTCTACAATGAGCAGTTCTTC
NA	TRBV3-1/TRBV3-2	few	TRBJ2-5	CASSQEGGEARRVSETQYF	TGTGCCAGCAGCCAAGAAGGTGGGGAGGCTAGGAGGGTGTCAGAGACCCAGTACTTC
NA	TRBV3-1/TRBV3-2	NA	TRBJ1-2	CASSHPGVNHPNYGYTF	TGTGCCAGCAGCCACCCAGGGGTTAACCACCCTAACTATGGCTACACCTTC
TRBD1	TRBV7-9	once	TRBJ1-1	CASSSQGAAEAFF	TGTGCCAGCAGCTCCCAGGGGGCAGCTGAAGCTTTCTTT
NA	TRBV11-2	NA	TRBJ2-2	CASSLGQKNTGELFF	TGTGCCAGCAGCTTAGGGCAGAAAAACACCGGGGAGCTGTTTTTT
NA	TRBV5-8	NA	TRBJ1-4	CASSLGGSATNEKLFF	TGTGCCAGCAGCTTGGGCGGTTCTGCAACTAATGAAAAACTGTTTTTT
TRBD1	TRBV5-4	many	TRBJ1-1	CASSLGGTGVGKYTEAFF	TGTGCCAGCAGCTTGGGGGGGACAGGGGTAGGGAAATACACTGAAGCTTTCTTT
TRBD1	TRBV20-1	NA	TRBJ1-4	CSASPTGQVTEKLFF	TGCAGTGCTAGTCCGACAGGGCAGGTAACTGAAAAACTGTTTTTT
TRBD1	TRBV3-1/TRBV3-2	NA	TRBJ2-4	CASSLGQGRNIQYF	TGTGCCAGCAGCCTCGGACAGGGGAGGAACATTCAGTACTTC
TRBD2	TRBV9	NA	TRBJ2-5	CASSTPSGGIETQYF	TGTGCCAGCAGCACCCCTAGCGGGGGAATAGAGACCCAGTACTTC
NA	TRBV25-1	NA	TRBJ1-5	CASSQGDYRQPQHF	TGTGCCAGCAGCCAAGGGGATTACCGTCAGCCCCAGCATTTT
NA	TRBV7-3	NA	TRBJ2-3	CASGSASAPQYF	TGTGCCAGCGGGTCGGCTAGCGCCCCGCAGTATTTT
TRBD1	TRBV5-4	NA	TRBJ2-7	CASSLVLVSQGAGEQYF	TGTGCCAGCAGCTTGGTGCTAGTATCACAGGGGGCGGGTGAGCAGTACTTC
TRBD2	TRBV5-1	few	TRBJ2-5	CASSFSSSGGAETQYF	TGCGCCAGCAGCTTTTCTTCTAGCGGGGGGGCTGAGACCCAGTACTTC
NA	TRBV5-1	NA	TRBJ2-3	CASSLGQGIFTQYF	TGCGCCAGCAGCTTGGGGCAGGGAATCTTCACGCAGTATTTT
NA	TRBV27	once	TRBJ1-3	CASSLSGVGNTIYF	TGTGCCAGCAGTTTATCAGGGGTTGGAAACACCATATATTTT
NA	TRBV9	NA	TRBJ2-5	CASSVGFGGGTTQETQYF	TGTGCCAGCAGCGTAGGGTTTGGGGGAGGGACAACCCAAGAGACCCAGTACTTC
TRBD1	TRBV5-5	NA	TRBJ2-7	CASSTPKGQIYEQYF	TGTGCCAGCAGCACGCCCAAGGGACAGATCTACGAGCAGTACTTC
NA	TRBV12-1	NA	TRBJ2-1	CASSRDRNYNEQFF	TGTGCCAGCAGCAGGGACAGGAATTACAATGAGCAGTTCTTC
TRBD2	TRBV7-2	NA	TRBJ2-1	CASRPTSGLPSYNEQFF	TGTGCCAGCCGGCCCACTAGCGGACTACCCTCCTACAATGAGCAGTTCTTC
NA	TRBV24-1	NA	TRBJ2-7	CATSGSAYSYEQYF	TGTGCCACCAGTGGCAGCGCGTATAGCTACGAGCAGTACTTC
TRBD1	TRBV6-1	NA	TRBJ1-6	CASSEGRGPGPLHF	TGTGCCAGCAGTGAAGGGAGGGGGCCGGGACCCCTCCACTTT
TRBD1	TRBV12-5	NA	TRBJ1-1	CASGMGQPNTEAFF	TGTGCTAGTGGAATGGGACAGCCGAACACTGAAGCTTTCTTT
TRBD2	TRBV28	NA	TRBJ2-5	CASSQERGARETQYF	TGTGCCAGCAGCCAAGAGCGGGGAGCGCGAGAGACCCAGTACTTC
NA	TRBV6-5	few	TRBJ1-2	CASCKGSPNYGYTF	TGTGCCAGCTGTAAGGGGTCCCCGAACTATGGCTACACCTTC
NA	TRBV28	NA	TRBJ1-3	CASSTLRNTIYF	TGTGCCAGCAGTACTCTAAGAAACACCATATATTTT
TRBD1	TRBV27	NA	TRBJ1-1	CASSSRTGWTEAFF	TGTGCCAGCAGTTCCCGGACAGGGTGGACTGAAGCTTTCTTT